This T cell receptor beta chain originates from a study of technical replicates of blood from a few donors. Between the trimmed V and J ends, which lost 5 bases and 2 bases, there was a span of 16 bases. CDR3 length: 15 residues. Germline V lookup: CDR1 SEHNR, CDR2 FQNEAQ (reference sequence). Method: immunoSEQ multiplex PCR; TCRdb's copy keeps in-frame clones and lacks some. The data contain some 13,000 clones, approximately 96% of them seen just once; the ten biggest clones take up under 7.5%. V is TRBV7-9 and J is TRBJ2-7, with D possibly TRBD2 on 6 matching bases. Sequenced material: PBMCs. The receptor's source is a human donor in good health. CDR3 bases: TGTGCCAGCAGCCCTCTTGGGGGGTCGACCTACGAGCAGTACTTC. Translation: CASSPLGGSTYEQYF. Complete variable domain (other parts from reference TRBV7-9 and TRBJ2-7): DTGVSQNPRHKITKRGQNVTFRCDPISEHNRLYWYRQTLGQGPEFLTYFQNEAQLEKSRLLSDRFSAERPKGSFSTLEIQRTEQGDSAMYLCASSPLGGSTYEQYFGPGTRLTVT.